This TCR beta chain was sequenced during a study of blood T cell repertoires in COVID-19. In the study overall: T cells, B-cell-depleted T cells, or PBMCs supplied cDNA or gDNA.

Participant-reported clinical history was the basis for cohort assignment. In the source study's methods: From reference gene primer amplification, estimates of nucleated cell counts were derived. TCRdb keeps only in-frame clones here, not all; method: immunoSEQ multiplex PCR. V and J calls and clone size are copied from that table; D and trimming were computed from the DNA. Altogether 300,000 to 400,000 clones are present, about 90% being singletons, with the ten largest covering 1%. Per germline, CDR1 SEHNR and CDR2 FQNEAQ (reference sequence). Germline trimming cut 5 bases from V and 12 bases from J; bases unmatched to any gene: 5. The CDR3 spans 13 residues.

The specimen was PBMCs or T cells enriched from blood (not recorded which). The chain carries TRBV7-9 and TRBJ1-6; 9 bases map to TRBD1. This TCR was sampled from a woman under 40 who had recovered from COVID-19. DNA of the CDR3: TGTGCCAGCAGCACAGGGACAGGGCAACCCCTCCACTTT. It yields the protein CASSTGTGQPLHF.